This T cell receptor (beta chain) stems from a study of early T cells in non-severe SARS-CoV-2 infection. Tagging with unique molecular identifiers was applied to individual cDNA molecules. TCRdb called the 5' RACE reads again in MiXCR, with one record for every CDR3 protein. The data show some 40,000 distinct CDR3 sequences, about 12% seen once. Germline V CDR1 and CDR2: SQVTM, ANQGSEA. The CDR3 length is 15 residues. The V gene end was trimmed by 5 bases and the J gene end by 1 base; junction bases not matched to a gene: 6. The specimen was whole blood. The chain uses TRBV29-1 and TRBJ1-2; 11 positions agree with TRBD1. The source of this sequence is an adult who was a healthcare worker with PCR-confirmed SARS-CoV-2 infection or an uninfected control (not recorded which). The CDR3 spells CSVLGQGENNYGYTF. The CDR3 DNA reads TGCAGCGTTCTGGGACAGGGGGAAAATAACTATGGCTACACCTTC.